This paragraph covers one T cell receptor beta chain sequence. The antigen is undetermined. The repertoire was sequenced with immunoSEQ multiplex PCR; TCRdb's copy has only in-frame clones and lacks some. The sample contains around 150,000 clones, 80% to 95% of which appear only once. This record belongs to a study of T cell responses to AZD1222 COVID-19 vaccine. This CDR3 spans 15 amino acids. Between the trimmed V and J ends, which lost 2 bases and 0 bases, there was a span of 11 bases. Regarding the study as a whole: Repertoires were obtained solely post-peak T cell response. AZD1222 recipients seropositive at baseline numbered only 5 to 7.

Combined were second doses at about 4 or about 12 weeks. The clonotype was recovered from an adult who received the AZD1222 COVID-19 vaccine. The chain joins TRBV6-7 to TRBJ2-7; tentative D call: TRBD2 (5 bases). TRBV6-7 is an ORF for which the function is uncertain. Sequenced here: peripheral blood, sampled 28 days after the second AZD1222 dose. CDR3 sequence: CASSYLPTSSYEQYF. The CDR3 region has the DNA TGTGCCAGCAGTTACCTTCCAACTAGCTCCTACGAGCAGTACTTC.